This T cell receptor (beta chain) is from a study of shared clonotypes between healthy human individuals (dated by TCRdb to the early 2020s). About the study as a whole: A couple of women and three men aged 18 to 49 years were included in the cohort. For each donor, CD4 naive and CD4 memory were each given three plates, CD8 naive was given two plates, and CD8 memory was given one plate. Blood TCR repertoires of about 5 healthy adults were deeply sequenced to estimate repertoire size and the extent of clonotype sharing between individuals. Different laboratories and diverse techniques were used to prepare libraries and sequence TCR repertoires, to increase sequencing depth and limit assay-specific biases. Between about 0.85 and 9.5 billion PBMCs per donor were obtained by leukapheresis. Results the study describes overall, beyond this receptor: Estimated clonotype richness was generally larger for naive than for memory subsets. Compared with non-shared clonotypes, the clonotypes found in all four sorted-subset donors had higher generation probabilities. Pairwise subsampling indicated that sequencing depth was expected to affect the degree of clonotype sharing among donors. Even with the large sequencing depth, rarefaction of the sorted-subset datasets indicated that sequencing was incomplete. The small number of donors limited the genetic and exposure-history diversity represented. Sharing across several donors was observed for about 5% of naive CD4, 3.5% of naive CD8, roughly 2.3% of memory CD4, and about 0.4% of memory CD8 clonotypes. Sampling was limited to blood, and TCR repertoires in tissue likely differ from TCR repertoires in blood.

Notes on this clone: No cognate antigen has been identified for it. No much larger clonotype is one base removed from it; base qualities were not supplied.

Donors were healthy HIV-negative adults with no recently reported acute infections or vaccinations. Every donor was a Caucasian adult living in Nashville, Tennessee, USA. CD4+ T cells were enriched by magnetic negative selection; naive cells were then positively selected on CD45RA, and the negative fraction formed the memory subset. After blood collection by leukapheresis, PBMCs were isolated using Ficoll-Histopaque density gradient centrifugation and then cryopreserved in the vapor phase of liquid nitrogen. Purity and quantity of every magnetically sorted T cell population were checked by analytical flow cytometry. Each sorted fraction had its genomic DNA isolated and then quantified by UV absorbance on a Nanodrop 2000c. The CDR3 runs 15 residues from the cysteine to the phenylalanine. Solely the CDR3 DNA is kept, with 45 bases framed from the first base. The trim is 0 bases for V and 1 base for J, with a gap of 10 bases between the germline ends. From the germline V gene, CDR1 is SGHRS and CDR2 is YFSETQ.

Using the deep immunoSEQ assay, TCR CDR3 regions were amplified from genomic DNA by multiplex PCR. Genomic DNA extracted from each cell subset was distributed evenly over all wells of several immunoSEQ 96-well plates, and each plate served as one replicate. For sorted subsets, about 210 ng of genomic DNA, equivalent to around 31,000 T cell genomes, went into each replicate PCR. Purified libraries were quantified with a Qubit 3.0 fluorometer, sized on a Bioanalyzer 2100, and re-quantified with the KAPA Library Quantification kit. A separate single-read 150-cycle Illumina NextSeq 550 flow cell was used to sequence each immunoSEQ 96-well plate. Regarding the original processing steps: Because the immunoSEQ output included only junctional sequences and no quality scores, the filtering could not be the same as the filtering used for full-length reads. To assign V/J genes and CDR3, sequences were annotated using PyIR, a Python wrapper for IgBLAST v1.9, with IMGT germline references. Reads with weak V/J assignments (E-value above 1e-6), missing CDR3, stop codons, out-of-frame junctions, or ambiguous translated residues were removed. A V3J clonotype was defined by an identical inferred V gene, J gene, and CDR3 amino acid sequence. Percentage overlap between repertoires was calculated by dividing the number of shared unique clonotypes by the size of the smaller repertoire. Three approaches were used to assess repertoire richness: RTK rarefaction, the Chao1 estimator, and Recon v2.1 estimates of unobserved clonotypes. OLGA was used to compute generation probabilities for all TCRbeta clonotypes that the gDNA method yielded from four donors. The clones in this table, taken by TCRdb from immuneACCESS, are in-frame only. Not every clone is retained; where verified, under half of the shortfall comes from an unresolved V gene, and the cause of the rest is unknown. The V and J calls and clone size were taken over from that table, and D and trimming were inferred from the DNA. The table for this sample lists 2 million to 3 million clones; 90% to 95% of them were counted only once. About 0.38% of the sample is held by the ten biggest clonotypes.

This receptor was identified in a man aged 18 to 29 in good health. Some clones in this sample may be carry-over from other donors' samples. Sequenced input: naive CD4+ T cells from PBMCs. What the cell subset or site label conveys for this sample: CD45RA+ positively selected. The chain employs TRBV5-1 and TRBJ1-2, with the D gene too uncertain to name. The CDR3 in this case is CASSLGGGDNYGYTF. The DNA sequence is given as TGCGCCAGCAGCTTGGGGGGAGGTGATAACTATGGCTACACCTTC.